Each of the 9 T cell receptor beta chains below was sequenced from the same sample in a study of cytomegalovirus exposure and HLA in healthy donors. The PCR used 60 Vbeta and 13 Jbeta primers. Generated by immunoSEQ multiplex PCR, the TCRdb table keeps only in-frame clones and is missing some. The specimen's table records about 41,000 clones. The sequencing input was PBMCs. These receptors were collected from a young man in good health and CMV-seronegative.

The DNA for the CDR3 is TGTGCCAGCAGCCACGATGCCGGGACAGGGTCCGAAAAACTGTTTTTT. Amino acid sequence: CASSHDAGTGSEKLFF. The rearrangement uses TRBV4-2 and TRBJ1-4; the match to TRBD1 covers 9 bases. The CDR3 extends over 16 amino acids. Germline values: CDR1 LGHNA, CDR2 YNFKEQ. V gave up 3 bases and J gave up 8 bases; unmatched junction bases: 10.

CDR3 amino acids: CASSFGHNNSSYEQYF. In DNA form, the CDR3 reads TGTGCCAGCAGCTTTGGACACAATAACAGTTCCTACGAGCAGTACTTC. The chain couples TRBV12-1 to TRBJ2-7; TRBD1 is the table's D call and was not checked against the DNA. TRBV12-1 is assigned pseudogene status. The CDR3 covers 16 residues.

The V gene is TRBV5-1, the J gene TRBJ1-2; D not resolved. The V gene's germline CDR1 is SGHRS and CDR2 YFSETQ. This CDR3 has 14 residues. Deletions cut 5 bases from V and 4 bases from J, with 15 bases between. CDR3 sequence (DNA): TGCGCCAGCAGTGCGGGTTCTTCCGTCTATGGCTACACCTTC. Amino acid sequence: CASSAGSSVYGYTF.

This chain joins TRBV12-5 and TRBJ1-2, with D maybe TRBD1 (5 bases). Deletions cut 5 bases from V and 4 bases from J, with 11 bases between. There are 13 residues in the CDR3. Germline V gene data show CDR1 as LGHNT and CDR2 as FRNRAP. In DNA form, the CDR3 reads TGTGCTAGTGGTGGGGCGGCAAGCTATGGCTACACCTTC. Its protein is CASGGAASYGYTF.

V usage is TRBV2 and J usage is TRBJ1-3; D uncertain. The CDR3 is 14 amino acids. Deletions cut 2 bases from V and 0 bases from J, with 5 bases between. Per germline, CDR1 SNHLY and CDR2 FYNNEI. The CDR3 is CASSEPVSGNTIYF. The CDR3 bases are TGTGCCAGCAGTGAACCAGTCTCTGGAAACACCATATATTTT.

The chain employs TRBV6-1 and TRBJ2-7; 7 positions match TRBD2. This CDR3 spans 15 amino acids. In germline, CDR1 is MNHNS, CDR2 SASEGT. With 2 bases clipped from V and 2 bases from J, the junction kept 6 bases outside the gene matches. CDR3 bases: TGTGCCAGCAGTGAACCCCTAGCGGCCCCCTACGAGCAGTACTTC. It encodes CASSEPLAAPYEQYF.

In DNA, the CDR3 is TGTGCCAGCAGTCAGGACAGGGGCAACGAGAAACTGTTTTTT. Translated: CASSQDRGNEKLFF. The V and J genes are TRBV7-9 and TRBJ1-4; 9 nucleotides match TRBD1. Germline CDR1 reads SEHNR; CDR2 reads FQNEAQ (reference sequence). With 6 bases clipped from V and 11 bases from J, the junction kept 10 bases outside the gene matches. The CDR3 sequence is 14 residues long.

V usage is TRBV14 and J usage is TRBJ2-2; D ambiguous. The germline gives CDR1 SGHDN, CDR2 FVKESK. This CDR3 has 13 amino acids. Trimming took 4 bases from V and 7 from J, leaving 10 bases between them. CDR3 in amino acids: CASSLKTGGELFF. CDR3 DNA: TGTGCCAGCAGCCTCAAAACCGGCGGGGAGCTGTTTTTT.

As DNA, the CDR3 is TGTGCCAGCAGCTTGCGGGACAGGGGGAACTATGGCTACACCTTC. It encodes CASSLRDRGNYGYTF. The J gene is TRBJ1-2, the V gene TRBV5-5, with 11 bases identical to TRBD1. This CDR3 comprises 15 residues. V gave up 1 base and J gave up 2 bases; unmatched junction bases: 1. Germline V CDR1 and CDR2: SGHKS, YYEKEE (reference sequence). Drawing the rest from reference TRBV5-5 and TRBJ1-2, the complete variable domain is DAGVTQSPTHLIKTRGQQVTLRCSPISGHKSVSWYQQVLGQGPQFIFQYYEKEERGRGNFPDRFSARQFPNYSSELNVNALLLGDSALYLCASSLRDRGNYGYTFGSGTRLTVV.